This T cell receptor (beta chain) was obtained from a study of blood T cell repertoires in COVID-19. Overall study context: There were acute and convalescent COVID-19 samples, and they came from the United States, Italy and Spain. The cDNA or gDNA used as material had been derived from T cells, B-cell-depleted T cells, or PBMCs.

Germline V gene data show CDR1 as MDHEN and CDR2 as SYDVKM. Trimming at V came to 4 bases and at J to 2 bases, leaving 13 bases not matched to a gene. The CDR3 extends over 18 amino acids. Original analysis: How many nucleated cells were present was estimated from reference gene primer amplification. Measured with immunoSEQ multiplex PCR; TCRdb has only the in-frame clones, and not every one. V and J calls plus clone size are reproduced from that table; the DNA served to infer D and trimming. The repertoire holds about 120,000 clones, about 80% seen once, with 15% to 20% in the top ten. V is TRBV28 and J is TRBJ2-2; 7 bases match TRBD2. This sequence originates from a woman over 75 with active or convalescent COVID-19. Sequencing input: peripheral blood. The CDR3 is CASSSYPGGRANTGELFF. In nucleotides, the CDR3 is TGTGCCAGCAGTTCCTACCCCGGGGGGAGGGCCAACACCGGGGAGCTGTTTTTT.